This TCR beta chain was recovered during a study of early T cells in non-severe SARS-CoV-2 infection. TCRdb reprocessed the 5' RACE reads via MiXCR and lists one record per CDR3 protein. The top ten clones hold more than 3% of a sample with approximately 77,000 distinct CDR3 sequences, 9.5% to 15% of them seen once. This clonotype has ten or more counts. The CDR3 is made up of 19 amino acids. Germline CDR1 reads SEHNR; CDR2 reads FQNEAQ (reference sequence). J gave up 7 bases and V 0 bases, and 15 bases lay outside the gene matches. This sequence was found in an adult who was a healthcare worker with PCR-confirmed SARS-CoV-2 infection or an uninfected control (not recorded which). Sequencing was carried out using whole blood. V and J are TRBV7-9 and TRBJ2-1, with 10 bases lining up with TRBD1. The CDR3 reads CASSLATPSAGQGWNEQFF. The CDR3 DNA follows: TGTGCCAGCAGCTTAGCCACCCCTTCTGCGGGACAGGGGTGGAATGAGCAGTTCTTC.